This TCR beta chain was identified during a study of cytomegalovirus exposure and HLA in healthy donors. Study-wide findings and caveats: What was likely a sequencing artifact was a cluster of highly shared sequence variants.

This clone has just a few counts. Antigen unknown. Both 60 Vbeta primers and 13 Jbeta primers went into the PCR. Libraries were prepared by immunoSEQ multiplex PCR; TCRdb keeps only in-frame clonotypes and omits some of them. The profile shows about 170,000 clones, roughly 83% of them singletons. Trimming took off 7 bases at V and 3 bases at J, with 16 bases between the two ends. The CDR3 spans 14 residues. Germline V gives CDR1 MDHEN, CDR2 SYDVKM. This sequence originates from a woman aged 45 to 65 in good health and CMV-seronegative. The sequenced sample consisted of PBMCs. This sequence joins TRBV28 and TRBJ2-7; weak D call: TRBD2 (6 bases). The CDR3 protein is CASNWRGSNYEQYF. The DNA for the CDR3 is TGTGCCAGCAATTGGCGGGGCTCAAACTACGAGCAGTACTTC.